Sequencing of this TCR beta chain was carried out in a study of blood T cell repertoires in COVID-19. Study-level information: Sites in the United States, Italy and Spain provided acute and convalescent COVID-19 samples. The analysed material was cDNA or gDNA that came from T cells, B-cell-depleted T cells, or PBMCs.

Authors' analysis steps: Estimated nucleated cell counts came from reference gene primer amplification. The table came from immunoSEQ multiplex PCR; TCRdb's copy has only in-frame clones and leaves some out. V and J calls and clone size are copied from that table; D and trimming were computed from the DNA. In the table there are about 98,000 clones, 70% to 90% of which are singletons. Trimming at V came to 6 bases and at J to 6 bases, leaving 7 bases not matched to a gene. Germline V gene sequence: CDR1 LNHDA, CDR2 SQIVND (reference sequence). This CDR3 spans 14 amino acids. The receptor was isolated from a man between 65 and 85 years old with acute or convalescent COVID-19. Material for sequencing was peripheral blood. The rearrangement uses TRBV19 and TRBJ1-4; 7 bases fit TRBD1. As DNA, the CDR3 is TGTGCCAGTAGCTACGGACAGGCGGATGAAAAACTGTTTTTT. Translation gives CASSYGQADEKLFF.